This T cell receptor beta chain was recorded in a study of blood T cell repertoires in COVID-19. Libraries were prepared by immunoSEQ multiplex PCR; TCRdb keeps only in-frame clonotypes and omits some of them. The top ten clones hold roughly 2% of a sample with tens of thousands of clones, 90% to 95% of them seen once. After removal of 3 bases from V and 6 bases from J, the junction contained 16 bases not matched to a gene. From germline, CDR1 is LGHNA and CDR2 YNFKEQ. This CDR3 has 17 residues. This chain links TRBV4-2 with TRBJ2-7, with TRBD2 matching over 8 bases. The TCR sequence derives from a woman in her fifties or sixties in a cohort sampled during active COVID-19. Sequences were obtained from peripheral blood. DNA for the CDR3: TGTGCCAGCAGCCAGCAACCGGGGGGGTTCTTTCAAGTCGAGCAGTACTTC. Its protein product is CASSQQPGGFFQVEQYF.